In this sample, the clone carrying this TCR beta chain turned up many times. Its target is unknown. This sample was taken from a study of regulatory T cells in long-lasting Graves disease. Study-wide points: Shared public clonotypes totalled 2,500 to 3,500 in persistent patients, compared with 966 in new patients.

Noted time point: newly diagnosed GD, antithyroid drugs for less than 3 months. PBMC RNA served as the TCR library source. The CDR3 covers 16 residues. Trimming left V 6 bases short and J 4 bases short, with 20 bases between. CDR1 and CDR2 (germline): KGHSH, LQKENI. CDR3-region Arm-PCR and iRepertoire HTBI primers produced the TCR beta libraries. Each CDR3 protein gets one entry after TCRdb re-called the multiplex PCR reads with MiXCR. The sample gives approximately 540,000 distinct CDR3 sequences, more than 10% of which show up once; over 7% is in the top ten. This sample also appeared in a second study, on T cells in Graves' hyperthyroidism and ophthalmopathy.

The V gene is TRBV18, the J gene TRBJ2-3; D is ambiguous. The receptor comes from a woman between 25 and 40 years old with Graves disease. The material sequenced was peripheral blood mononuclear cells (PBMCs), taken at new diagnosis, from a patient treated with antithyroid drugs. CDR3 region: CASSRNGPRIADTQYF. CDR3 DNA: TGTGCCAGCTCTAGAAACGGGCCCCGGATCGCAGATACGCAGTATTTT.